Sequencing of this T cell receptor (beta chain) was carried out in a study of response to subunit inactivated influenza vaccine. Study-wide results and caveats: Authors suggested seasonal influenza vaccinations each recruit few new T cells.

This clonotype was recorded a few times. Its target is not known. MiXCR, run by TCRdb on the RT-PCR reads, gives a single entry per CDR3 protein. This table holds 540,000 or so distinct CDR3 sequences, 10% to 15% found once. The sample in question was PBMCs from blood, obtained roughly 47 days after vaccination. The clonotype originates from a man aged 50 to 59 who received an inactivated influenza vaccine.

In DNA, the CDR3 is TGTGCCAGCAGCCCAAGCCAGGAATCAGAGACCCAGTACTTC. Translating gives CASSPSQESETQYF. V usage is TRBV7-8 and J usage is TRBJ2-5; D unresolved. CDR3 size: 14 residues. V was trimmed by 5 bases and J by 4 bases, leaving 14 bases between them. Germline CDR1 is SGHVS and CDR2 is FQNEAQ.